Shown below are 27 T cell receptor beta chains from a single sample sequenced in a study of blood T cell repertoires in COVID-19. Some clones are missing from TCRdb's copy, which holds only in-frame ones; the method was immunoSEQ multiplex PCR. This table holds some 250,000 clones, 86% found once. The sample comprised peripheral blood. Receptor source: a man aged 25-45 years who had recovered from COVID-19.

This chain connects TRBV6-1 to TRBJ2-1, with TRBD1 as a possible D gene (5 bases). CDR1 and CDR2 (germline): MNHNS, SASEGT. V was clipped by 4 bases and J by 0 bases, with 13 bases between them. The CDR3 extends over 16 amino acids. CDR3 in amino acids: CASSVTGHSSYNEQFF. Written as DNA, the CDR3 is TGTGCCAGCAGTGTCACAGGCCATAGCTCCTACAATGAGCAGTTCTTC.

The chain links TRBV7-2 to TRBJ1-2, with 7 bases identical to TRBD1. The germline CDR1 and CDR2 sequences are SGHTA and FQGNSA. The junction had 13 bases not matched to a gene; V was cut back by 4 bases and J by 8 bases. The CDR3 loop spans 15 amino acids. The CDR3: CASSWELPGQWGYTF. The CDR3 DNA reads as TGTGCCAGCAGCTGGGAACTGCCGGGACAGTGGGGCTACACCTTC.

V usage is TRBV12-5 and J usage is TRBJ2-2; D is ambiguous. The CDR3 is 11 residues long. Germline CDR1 and CDR2: LGHNT and FRNRAP. Trimming took 1 base from V and 8 from J, leaving 2 bases between them. The CDR3 nucleotides are TGTGCTAGTGGTTTGGCAGGGGAGCTGTTTTTT. Translating gives CASGLAGELFF.

This chain connects TRBV2 to TRBJ2-5, with 16 positions matching TRBD2. The V and J ends lost 6 bases and 3 bases, in that order; junction bases with no gene match: 4. This CDR3 spans 16 amino acids. Germline lookup yields CDR1 SNHLY and CDR2 FYNNEI. The CDR3 loop is CASREGLAGGKETQYF. Here the CDR3 DNA reads TGTGCCAGCAGAGAGGGACTAGCGGGGGGGAAAGAGACCCAGTACTTC.

The chain uses TRBV7-7 and TRBJ2-1; 7 positions match TRBD2. From germline, CDR1 is SSHAT and CDR2 FNYEAQ (reference sequence). This CDR3 is built from 15 residues. The V gene end was trimmed by 1 base and the J gene end by 5 bases; junction bases not matched to a gene: 5. The CDR3, as DNA: TGTGCCAGCAGCTTAGTGGGCGGGGGTCACAATGAGCAGTTCTTC. Amino acids: CASSLVGGGHNEQFF.

The chain links TRBV21-1 to TRBJ2-5; TRBD1 was called by the table and not checked on the DNA. TRBV21-1 is recorded as a pseudogene. The CDR3 spans 13 residues. This CDR3 is CASTGTGEETQYF. The CDR3 coding sequence is TGTGCCAGCACCGGGACAGGGGAAGAGACCCAGTACTTC.

The chain couples TRBV27 to TRBJ1-5; D perhaps matches TRBD1 (5 bases). V lost 8 bases and J lost 4, with 12 bases in between. Germline CDR1 and CDR2: MNHEY and SMNVEV (reference sequence). This CDR3 contains 13 residues. In DNA form, the CDR3 reads TGTGCCAGCCAAAGGCAGGGAAATCAGCCCCAGCATTTT. This gives the protein CASQRQGNQPQHF.

This chain uses TRBV6-5 with TRBJ2-7, with 8 bases aligning to TRBD1. This CDR3 has 13 residues. V shed 5 bases and J 2 bases; nucleotides not matched to a gene: 2. Germline V CDR1 and CDR2: MNHEY, SVGAGI. CDR3 bases: TGTGCCAGCAGTCCAGGGGGCCCCTACGAGCAGTACTTC. Translating it yields CASSPGGPYEQYF.

The chain recombines TRBV10-3 with TRBJ1-6, with 7 bases aligning to TRBD1. Germline-derived CDR1 and CDR2 are ENHRY and SYGVKD. Trimming cost V 4 bases and J 10 bases; bases outside gene matches: 16. The CDR3 covers 17 residues. The CDR3 DNA reads TGTGCCATCAGTGGAGCCCAGGGGGTGACTATAACGTCACCCCTCCACTTT. Amino acids: CAISGAQGVTITSPLHF.

The chain has TRBV6-5 and TRBJ1-2; D ambiguous. Germline CDR1 MNHEY, CDR2 SVGAGI. The ends were cut back, 10 bases at V and 2 bases at J, with 11 bases in the middle. The CDR3 has 12 amino acids. The DNA of the CDR3 is TGTGCCATCCGGGAAGAAAACTATGGCTACACCTTC. Protein: CAIREENYGYTF.

V is TRBV19 and J is TRBJ2-3; D unresolved. Trimming took off 5 bases at V and 4 bases at J, with 10 bases between the two ends. CDR3 length equals 13 residues. CDR1 and CDR2 from the germline V gene are LNHDA and SQIVND (reference sequence). Here the CDR3 reads CASSPDWADTQYF. Here the CDR3 DNA reads TGTGCCAGTAGTCCTGACTGGGCAGATACGCAGTATTTT.

The CDR3 DNA follows: TGTGCCAGCAGCTTGGCAGGATCTCTACGGGAGCAGTACTTC. It is translated as CASSLAGSLREQYF. V usage is TRBV5-5 and J usage is TRBJ2-7; D gene ambiguous. CDR3 length: 14 residues. V was clipped by 0 bases and J by 7 bases, with 14 bases between them. Germline V CDR1 and CDR2: SGHKS, YYEKEE (reference sequence).

The chain employs TRBV6-5 and TRBJ1-4; D gene uncertain. CDR1 is MNHEY, CDR2 SVGAGI, per germline. The length of the CDR3 is 16 residues. Trimming removed 0 bases from V and 4 bases from J, with 12 bases in between. The CDR3 sequence: CASSYSSGVINEKLFF. The CDR3 nucleotides are TGTGCCAGCAGTTACTCGAGCGGGGTGATTAATGAAAAACTGTTTTTT.

The genes are TRBV2 and TRBJ2-5, with D perhaps matching TRBD1 (6 bases). CDR3 length: 12 residues. Germline CDR1 is SNHLY and CDR2 is FYNNEI. Trimming took 4 bases from V and 5 from J, leaving 8 bases between them. The CDR3 coding sequence is TGTGCCAGCAGTGGACAGGCGGAGACCCAGTACTTC. This encodes CASSGQAETQYF.

The chain uses TRBV6-2 or TRBV6-3 and TRBJ2-3, with a tentative D call TRBD2 (6 bases). Germline values: CDR1 MNHEY, CDR2 SVGEGT. Trimming cost V 4 bases and J 11 bases, with 16 bases left between them. The CDR3 extends over 13 amino acids. DNA of the CDR3: TGTGCCAGCAGTTCACCGGGACTCCCAATGCAGTATTTT. Its translation: CASSSPGLPMQYF.

The chain carries TRBV27 and TRBJ1-6; D gene uncertain. V was shortened by 6 bases and J by 0 bases, with 3 bases between the two germline ends. Germline V gives CDR1 MNHEY, CDR2 SMNVEV (reference sequence). The CDR3 extends over 13 amino acids. The CDR3, as DNA: TGTGCCAGCAGCAGCTCCTATAATTCACCCCTCCACTTT. Encoded protein: CASSSSYNSPLHF.

Notes on this clone: Additional DNA sequences in this sample encode the identical CDR3. V and J are TRBV4-3 and TRBJ1-2; weak D call: TRBD1 (5 bases). This CDR3 has 14 residues. Trimming pared 4 bases from V and 5 bases from J, leaving 14 bases between. Germline V gene data show CDR1 as LGHNA and CDR2 as YSLEER. Here the CDR3 DNA reads TGCGCCAGCAGCCCCGGAACGGGGGGGTATGGCTACACCTTC. Translation: CASSPGTGGYGYTF.

Here the CDR3 DNA reads TGTGCCAGCAGCTTCGGACAGGCAGCCACTGAAGCTTTCTTT. This translates into CASSFGQAATEAFF. This rearrangement joins TRBV5-4 to TRBJ1-1; 7 nucleotides agree with TRBD1. The CDR3 is 14 amino acids. Germline CDR1 is SGHNT and CDR2 is YYREEE (reference sequence). V shed 2 bases, J shed 4 bases, and the junction held 5 bases outside the gene matches.

The gene calls are TRBV11-3 and TRBJ2-7, with a tentative D call TRBD1 (6 bases). The CDR3 has 14 residues. Germline values: CDR1 SGHNT, CDR2 YENEEA. The V gene lost 1 base and the J gene lost 3 bases, with 10 bases spanning the gap. CDR3 sequence (DNA): TGTGCCAGCAGCTTAGTTACAGGGAACTACGAGCAGTACTTC. It yields the protein CASSLVTGNYEQYF.

This clone qualifies as medium-sized. The CDR3 DNA reads TGTGCCAGCAGCGTAGATGACACCTTGGGCTCCTACGAGCAGTACTTC. As protein: CASSVDDTLGSYEQYF. The chain employs TRBV9 and TRBJ2-7; D is unclear. The CDR3 runs to 16 residues. V dropped 0 bases and J dropped 0 bases, with 13 bases sitting between them. Germline values: CDR1 SGDLS, CDR2 YYNGEE. The full variable domain, with the rest looked up from reference TRBV9 and TRBJ2-7, is DSGVTQTPKHLITATGQRVTLRCSPRSGDLSVYWYQQSLDQGLQFLIQYYNGEERAKGNILERFSAQQFPDLHSELNLSSLELGDSALYFCASSVDDTLGSYEQYFGPGTRLTVT.

This clone was seen only a few times. CDR3 region: CASRSGASATEAFF. In DNA form, the CDR3 reads TGTGCCAGCAGGTCAGGGGCCTCGGCCACTGAAGCTTTCTTT. J is TRBJ1-1 and V is TRBV6-5; possibly TRBD1 for D (6 bases). This CDR3 comprises 14 residues. The germline V and J ends were trimmed by 6 bases and 4 bases, with 15 bases remaining between them. Per the germline V gene, CDR1 is MNHEY and CDR2 is SVGAGI.

The rearrangement links TRBV18 to TRBJ1-3, with a tentative D call TRBD1 (5 bases). V was pared by 3 bases and J by 0 bases, with 9 bases between. This CDR3 is 15 amino acids long. CDR1 and CDR2 (germline): KGHSH, LQKENI. The CDR3 DNA sequence: TGTGCCAGCTCACCCGGACAATTCTCTGGAAACACCATATATTTT. Protein product: CASSPGQFSGNTIYF.

The V gene is TRBV6-1, the J gene TRBJ1-2; 7 bases map to TRBD1. Germline V CDR1 and CDR2: MNHNS, SASEGT. CDR3 length: 12 amino acids. V was clipped by 1 base and J by 11 bases; unmatched bases: 4. In nucleotides, the CDR3 is TGTGCCAGCAGTGAAGAGGGACAGCTTTACACCTTC. It yields the protein CASSEEGQLYTF.

Details on this clone: Additional DNA sequences in this sample encode the identical CDR3. The J gene is TRBJ2-5, the V gene TRBV19; TRBD2 is a possible D gene (5 bases). Trimming took off 0 bases at V and 7 bases at J, with 6 bases between the two ends. The V gene's germline CDR1 is LNHDA and CDR2 SQIVND (reference sequence). The CDR3 extends over 12 amino acids. In DNA, the CDR3 is TGTGCCAGTAGTATAGATCGGGGGACCCAGTACTTC. This encodes CASSIDRGTQYF.

This clone was picked up a small number of times. The rearrangement joins TRBV27 to TRBJ2-7; D possibly corresponds to TRBD1 (6 bases). V dropped 1 base and J dropped 6 bases, with 16 bases sitting between them. CDR3 length: 15 amino acids. Looked up from germline, CDR1 is MNHEY and CDR2 is SMNVEV (reference sequence). The CDR3 DNA follows: TGTGCCAGCAGTTTATATCGAGGGGGAACCGGCGAGCAGTACTTC. Its translation is CASSLYRGGTGEQYF.

V gene TRBV5-1 combines with J gene TRBJ1-5; 7 positions agree with TRBD1. CDR1 and CDR2 from the germline V gene are SGHRS and YFSETQ. J gave up 5 bases and V 2 bases, and 4 bases lay outside the gene matches. This CDR3 has 14 amino acids. CDR3 sequence reads: CASSLQGNDQPQHF. The CDR3, as DNA: TGCGCCAGCAGCTTACAGGGGAACGATCAGCCCCAGCATTTT.

The rearrangement links TRBV9 to TRBJ2-7; TRBD1 agrees at 8 bases. The CDR3 loop spans 14 amino acids. Germline V gene data show CDR1 as SGDLS and CDR2 as YYNGEE. With V trimmed by 3 bases and J by 5 bases, 7 bases remained unmatched. In nucleotides, the CDR3 is TGTGCCAGCAGCGCGGTAGACAGGGGCCACGAGCAGTACTTC. Translating gives CASSAVDRGHEQYF.